The 14 T cell receptor beta chains below were found in one sample sequenced in a study of blood T cells in healthy people across ages. PCR was performed a second time for about 7 to 11 cycles using a sample-barcoded 5' primer and a J-beta primer mix. TCRdb processed the 5' RACE reads anew with MiXCR; each CDR3 protein has one entry. Among roughly 570,000 distinct CDR3 sequences listed, 27% were seen once. Sample: blood. Source of these receptors: a woman in her sixties or seventies in good health.

The chain carries TRBV7-6 and TRBJ2-3; 8 nucleotides align to TRBD1. Germline V gene sequence: CDR1 SGHVS, CDR2 FNYEAQ. There are 15 residues in the CDR3. V trimming: 5 bases; J trimming: 3 bases; junction bases outside the gene matches: 7. Here the CDR3 reads CASSGGQGTTDTQYF. Written as DNA, the CDR3 is TGTGCCAGCAGCGGCGGACAGGGTACTACAGATACGCAGTATTTT.

The chain is built from TRBV5-1 and TRBJ1-4; D may be TRBD1 (6 bases). Per the germline V gene, CDR1 is SGHRS and CDR2 is YFSETQ. V was trimmed by 0 bases and J by 5 bases, leaving 14 bases between them. CDR3 length: 16 amino acids. CDR3 DNA: TGCGCCAGCAGCTTGGTGCCTACAGGGCTAAATGAAAAACTGTTTTTT. This gives the protein CASSLVPTGLNEKLFF.

The J gene is TRBJ2-7, the V gene TRBV4-2, with D perhaps matching TRBD1 or TRBD2 (5 bases each). In germline, CDR1 is LGHNA, CDR2 YNFKEQ. The CDR3 has 16 amino acids. The V end was cut by 1 base, the J end by 1 base, with 14 bases between. The CDR3 sequence: CASSQAATGPSYEQYF. The DNA of the CDR3 is TGTGCCAGCAGCCAAGCTGCAACGGGGCCTTCCTACGAGCAGTACTTC.

The chain employs TRBV9 and TRBJ2-5; D is perhaps TRBD2 (5 bases). TRBJ2-1 matches the DNA end more closely, so the J call is doubtful. Germline CDR1 and CDR2: SGDLS and YYNGEE. CDR3 length: 15 residues. In DNA, the CDR3 is TGTGCCAGCAGCGTAGCGGAGCGGCGTAACAATGAGCAGTTCTTC. It translates to CASSVAERRNNEQFF.

This chain uses TRBV14 with TRBJ2-5, with D possibly matching TRBD1 (5 bases). The DNA matches TRBJ2-7 better at its end, which makes the J call doubtful. In germline, CDR1 is SGHDN, CDR2 FVKESK. The CDR3 covers 13 residues. Here the CDR3 reads CASSPRTHYEQYF. In nucleotides, the CDR3 is TGTGCCAGCAGCCCTAGGACACATTACGAGCAGTACTTC.

This clonotype was seen only a few times. V and J are TRBV7-2 and TRBJ2-1; a possible D gene is TRBD2 (5 bases). Trimming removed 3 bases at V and 5 bases at J, with 20 bases between. The CDR3 is made up of 17 amino acids. The germline V gene has CDR1 SGHTA and CDR2 FQGNSA. This CDR3 is CASSFEETTSYHNEQFF. The CDR3 region has the DNA TGTGCCAGCAGCTTCGAAGAGACTACCTCCTACCACAATGAGCAGTTCTTC. Drawing the rest from reference TRBV7-2 and TRBJ2-1, the complete variable domain is GAGVSQSPSNKVTEKGKDVELRCDPISGHTALYWYRQSLGQGLEFLIYFQGNSAPDKSGLPSDRFSAERTGGSVSTLTIQRTQQEDSAVYLCASSFEETTSYHNEQFFGPGTRLTVL.

The chain couples TRBV29-1 to TRBJ1-2, with D possibly being TRBD1 (5 bases). The CDR3 contains 14 residues. V lost 6 bases, J lost 0 bases, and 14 bases lay in between. Germline CDR1 SQVTM, CDR2 ANQGSEA. CDR3: CSVGGGAANYGYTF. CDR3 coding DNA: TGCAGCGTGGGAGGCGGGGCTGCTAACTATGGCTACACCTTC.

The V and J genes are TRBV5-1 and TRBJ2-5; 14 bases match TRBD2. The J segment lost 1 base and the V segment lost 4 bases, leaving 3 bases of the junction unmatched. The CDR3 spans 16 residues. CDR1 SGHRS and CDR2 YFSETQ come from the germline V gene. The CDR3 region is CASSRGTSGGQETQYF. The CDR3 region has the DNA TGCGCCAGCAGCCGAGGGACTAGCGGGGGCCAAGAGACCCAGTACTTC.

This chain joins TRBV7-2 and TRBJ1-4; D is uncertain. Trimming took off 2 bases at V and 3 bases at J, with 10 bases between the two ends. CDR3 size: 15 residues. Germline CDR1 SGHTA, CDR2 FQGNSA. CDR3 nucleotides: TGTGCCAGCAGCTTAAGAGGGTCCCCTAATGAAAAACTGTTTTTT. It is translated as CASSLRGSPNEKLFF.

The rearrangement uses TRBV5-5 and TRBJ2-1; 9 bases fit TRBD2. CDR3 length: 15 residues. Trimming at V came to 4 bases and at J to 8 bases, leaving 10 bases not matched to a gene. Germline CDR1 reads SGHKS; CDR2 reads YYEKEE (reference sequence). As DNA, the CDR3 is TGTGCCAGCAGCCCCGACGGGACTAGCAACCATGAGCAGTTCTTC. Its translation: CASSPDGTSNHEQFF.

In its sample, this clonotype was seen once. This sequence joins TRBV5-1 and TRBJ2-3; D remains unclear. Germline loops: CDR1 SGHRS, CDR2 YFSETQ. This CDR3 has 15 amino acids. Trimming pared 4 bases from V and 3 bases from J, leaving 15 bases between. The CDR3 protein is CASSPVARRTDTQYF. DNA for the CDR3: TGCGCCAGCAGCCCGGTGGCGAGGCGGACAGATACGCAGTATTTT. The full variable domain, in which reference TRBV5-1 and TRBJ2-3 provide the parts outside the CDR3, is KAGVTQTPRYLIKTRGQQVTLSCSPISGHRSVSWYQQTPGQGLQFLFEYFSETQRNKGNFPGRFSGRQFSNSRSEMNVSTLELGDSALYLCASSPVARRTDTQYFGPGTRLTVL.

This clonotype occurred a few times. In DNA form, the CDR3 reads TGCGCCAGCAGCCCCTCCCCAGGGAACACTGAAGCTTTCTTT. This codes for CASSPSPGNTEAFF. The chain couples TRBV5-1 to TRBJ1-1; D is unresolved. Germline values: CDR1 SGHRS, CDR2 YFSETQ. CDR3 length: 14 amino acids. V lost 4 bases and J 1 base, leaving 11 bases between the germline ends.

This clonotype was recorded a few times. The CDR3 sequence: CASSLQTAPNYGYTF. DNA of the CDR3: TGTGCCAGCAGTTTACAGACAGCCCCTAACTATGGCTACACCTTC. The chain combines TRBV6-1 with TRBJ1-2; TRBD1 is a possible D gene (5 bases). Germline lookup yields CDR1 MNHNS and CDR2 SASEGT. This CDR3 has 15 amino acids. The V end was cut by 5 bases, the J end by 0 bases, with 13 bases between.

A few counts support this clonotype. Mismatch with germline at one junction end may stem from a read error. V usage is TRBV7-6 and J usage is TRBJ1-2; 8 nucleotides agree with TRBD1. CDR3 size: 17 residues. CDR1 and CDR2 from the germline V gene are SGHVS and FNYEAQ. DNA for the CDR3: TGTGCCAGCAGCTCAAACCCGGCACAGGGGGATTACTATGGCTATACCTTC. Protein: CASSSNPAQGDYYGYTF.